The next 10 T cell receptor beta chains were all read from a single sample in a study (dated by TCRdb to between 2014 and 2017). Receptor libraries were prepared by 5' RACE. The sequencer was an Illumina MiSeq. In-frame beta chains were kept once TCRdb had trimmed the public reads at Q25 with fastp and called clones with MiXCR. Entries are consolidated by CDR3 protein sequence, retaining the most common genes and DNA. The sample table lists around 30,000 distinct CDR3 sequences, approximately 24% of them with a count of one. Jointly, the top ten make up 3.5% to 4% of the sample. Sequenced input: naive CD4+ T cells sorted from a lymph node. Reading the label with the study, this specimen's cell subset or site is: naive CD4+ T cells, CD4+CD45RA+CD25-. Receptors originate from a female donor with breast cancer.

The CDR3 loop reads CASSVTIERELYNEQFF. CDR3 DNA: TGTGCCAGCAGCGTAACTATAGAGCGGGAGCTATACAATGAGCAGTTCTTC. This chain links TRBV9 with TRBJ2-1, with 8 bases identical to TRBD2. From germline, CDR1 is SGDLS and CDR2 YYNGEE. V lost 1 base, J lost 4 bases, and 10 bases stayed unmatched. The CDR3 is 17 residues long.

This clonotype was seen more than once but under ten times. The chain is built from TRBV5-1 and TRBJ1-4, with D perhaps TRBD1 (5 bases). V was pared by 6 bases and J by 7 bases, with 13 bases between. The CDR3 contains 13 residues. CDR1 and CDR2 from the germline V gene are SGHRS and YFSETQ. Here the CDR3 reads CASKITGTEKLFF. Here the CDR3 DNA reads TGCGCCAGCAAGATCACCGGGACTGAAAAACTGTTTTTT.

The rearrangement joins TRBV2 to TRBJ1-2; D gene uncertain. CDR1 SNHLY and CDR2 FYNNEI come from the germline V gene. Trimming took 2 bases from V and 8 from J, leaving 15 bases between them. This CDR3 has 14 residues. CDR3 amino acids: CASSEWTGYQGYTF. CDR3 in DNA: TGTGCCAGCAGTGAATGGACGGGGTATCAGGGCTACACCTTC.

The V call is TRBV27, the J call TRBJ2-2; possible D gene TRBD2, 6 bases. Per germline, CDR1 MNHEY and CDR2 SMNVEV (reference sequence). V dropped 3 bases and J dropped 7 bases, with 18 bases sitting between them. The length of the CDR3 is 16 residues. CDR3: CASSFLGQQEGGELFF. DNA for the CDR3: TGTGCCAGCAGTTTTCTCGGCCAGCAGGAGGGCGGGGAGCTGTTTTTT.

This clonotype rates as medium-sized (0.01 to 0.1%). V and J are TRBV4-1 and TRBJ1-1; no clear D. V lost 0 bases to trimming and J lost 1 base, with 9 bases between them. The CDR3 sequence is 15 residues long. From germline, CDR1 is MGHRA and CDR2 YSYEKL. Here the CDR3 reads CASSQDGGTNTEAFF. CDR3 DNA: TGCGCCAGCAGCCAAGATGGAGGAACGAACACTGAAGCTTTCTTT.

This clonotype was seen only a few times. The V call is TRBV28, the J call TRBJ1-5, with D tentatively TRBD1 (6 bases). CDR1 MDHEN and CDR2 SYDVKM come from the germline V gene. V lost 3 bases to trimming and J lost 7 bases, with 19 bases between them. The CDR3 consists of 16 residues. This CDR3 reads CASSFGGWGGGQPQHF. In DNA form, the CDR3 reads TGTGCCAGCAGTTTCGGGGGTTGGGGGGGCGGACAGCCCCAGCATTTT.

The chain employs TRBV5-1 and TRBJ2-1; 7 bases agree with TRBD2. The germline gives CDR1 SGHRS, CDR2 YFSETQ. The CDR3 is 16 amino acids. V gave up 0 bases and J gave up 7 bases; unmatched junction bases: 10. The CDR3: CASSLVAGDYNNEQFF. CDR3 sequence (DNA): TGCGCCAGCAGCTTGGTTGCGGGAGATTATAATAATGAGCAGTTCTTC.

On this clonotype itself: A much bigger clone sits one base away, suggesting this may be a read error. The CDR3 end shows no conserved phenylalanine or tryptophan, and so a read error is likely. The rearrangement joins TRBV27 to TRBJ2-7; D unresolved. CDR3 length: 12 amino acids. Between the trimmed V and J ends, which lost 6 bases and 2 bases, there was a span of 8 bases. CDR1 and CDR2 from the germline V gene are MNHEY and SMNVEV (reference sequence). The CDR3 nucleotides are TGTGCCAGCAGCGACACTACCTACGAGCAGTACTAC. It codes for CASSDTTYEQYY.

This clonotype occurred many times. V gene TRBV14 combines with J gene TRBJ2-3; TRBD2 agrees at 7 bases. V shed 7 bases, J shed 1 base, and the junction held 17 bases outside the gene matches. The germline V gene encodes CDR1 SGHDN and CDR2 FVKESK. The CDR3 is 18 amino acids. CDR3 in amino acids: CASKPEASGPIRTDTQYF. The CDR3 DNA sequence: TGTGCCAGCAAACCAGAGGCTAGCGGTCCTATTCGCACAGATACGCAGTATTTT.

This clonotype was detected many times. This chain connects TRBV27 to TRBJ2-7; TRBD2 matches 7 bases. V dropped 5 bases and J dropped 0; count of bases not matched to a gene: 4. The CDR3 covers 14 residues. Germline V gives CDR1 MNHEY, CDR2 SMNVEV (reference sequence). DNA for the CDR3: TGTGCCAGCAGTGTCGGGACTACCTCCTACGAGCAGTACTTC. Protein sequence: CASSVGTTSYEQYF.